This T cell receptor (beta chain) was captured by sequencing in a study of early T cells in non-severe SARS-CoV-2 infection. Study-wide context: Unsorted whole-blood RNA was sequenced in bulk, leaving chains unpaired.

This clonotype was observed a handful of times. Its cognate antigen is unknown. The CDR3 totals 14 residues. In germline, CDR1 is SGHDT, CDR2 YYEEEE. The V gene lost 4 bases and the J gene lost 1 base, with 11 bases spanning the gap. Unique molecular identifiers were affixed to single, distinct cDNA molecules. TCRdb reanalysed the 5' RACE reads using MiXCR and keeps one entry per CDR3 protein. The sample has over 50,000 distinct CDR3 sequences, roughly a tenth seen once. Notes on the study in general: The matching step, a VDJdb search, favored anti-spike CD8 responses and missed private and CD4 specificities.

The chain carries TRBV5-6 and TRBJ2-5; D is uncertain. The sequence derives from an adult who was a healthcare worker with PCR-confirmed SARS-CoV-2 infection or an uninfected control (not recorded which). What was sequenced was whole blood. The CDR3 coding sequence is TGTGCCAGCAGCAGATCGCCGCGCCAAGAGACCCAGTACTTC. This codes for CASSRSPRQETQYF.